This T cell receptor (beta chain) is drawn from a study of control samples from healthy donors and cancer patients. With 2 bases removed from V and 5 bases from J, the gap between germline ends came to 12 bases. Germline CDR1 is SGHVS and CDR2 is FQNEAQ. This CDR3 has 15 residues. TCRdb's table, derived via immunoSEQ multiplex PCR, lists solely in-frame clones and lacks some. This table has some 140,000 clones, 70% to 90% appearing once. Sequencing was performed on blood. V is TRBV7-8 and J is TRBJ1-4; D not resolved. The sequence came from a woman aged 25 to 39 in good health. CDR3: CASSLNLVRNEKLFF. DNA for the CDR3: TGTGCCAGCAGCTTAAATCTGGTCAGGAATGAAAAACTGTTTTTT.